The 2 T cell receptor beta chains presented below share a single source sample, sequenced in a study of cytomegalovirus exposure and HLA in healthy donors. 13 Jbeta primers and 60 Vbeta primers were used for the PCR. Only in-frame clones appear in the TCRdb table, and some are missing; sequencing was by immunoSEQ multiplex PCR. The sample has 130,000 to 150,000 clones; about 74% are singletons. Sequencing was carried out using PBMCs. These receptors all stem from a young man in good health and CMV-seropositive.

This clone was detected only once. V is TRBV9 and J is TRBJ2-2, with 7 nucleotides matching TRBD2. V lost 0 bases and J lost 6; bases outside the gene matches: 11. The CDR3 extends over 17 amino acids. The germline gives CDR1 SGDLS, CDR2 YYNGEE. As DNA, the CDR3 is TGTGCCAGCAGCGTAGTAGGAAGCGGGATCGCGCCCGGGGAGCTGTTTTTT. It specifies CASSVVGSGIAPGELFF.

The chain links TRBV5-6 to TRBJ2-5, with 7 positions matching TRBD2. Trimming cost V 3 bases and J 9 bases; bases outside gene matches: 2. This CDR3 spans 11 amino acids. Germline assignment: CDR1 SGHDT and CDR2 YYEEEE. CDR3 DNA: TGTGCCAGCAGCTCCCGGGAGGCCCAGTACTTC. Its protein product is CASSSREAQYF.